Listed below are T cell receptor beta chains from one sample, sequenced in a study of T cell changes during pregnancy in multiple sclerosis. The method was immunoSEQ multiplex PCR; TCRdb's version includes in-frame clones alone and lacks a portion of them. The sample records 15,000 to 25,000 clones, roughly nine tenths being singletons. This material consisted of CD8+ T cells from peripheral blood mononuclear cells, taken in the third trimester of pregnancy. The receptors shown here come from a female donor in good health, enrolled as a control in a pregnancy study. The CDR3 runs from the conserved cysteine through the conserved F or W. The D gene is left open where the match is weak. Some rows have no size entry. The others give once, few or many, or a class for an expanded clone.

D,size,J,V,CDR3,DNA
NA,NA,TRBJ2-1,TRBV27,CAIHGGPGSYNEQFF,TGTGCCATTCACGGGGGGCCCGGCTCCTACAATGAGCAGTTCTTC
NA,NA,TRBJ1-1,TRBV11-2,CASSFRRHTEAFF,TGTGCCAGCAGCTTCCGGCGGCACACTGAAGCTTTCTTT
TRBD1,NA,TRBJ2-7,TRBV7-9,CASNDRDFGEQYF,TGTGCCAGCAACGACAGGGATTTTGGCGAGCAGTACTTC
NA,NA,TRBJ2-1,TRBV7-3,CASSLKWDNYNGQFF,TGTGCCAGCAGCTTAAAGTGGGACAACTACAATGGGCAGTTCTTC
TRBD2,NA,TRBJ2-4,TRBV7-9,CASSLGGGNGENIQYF,TGTGCCAGCAGCTTAGGCGGGGGGAACGGCGAAAACATTCAGTACTTC
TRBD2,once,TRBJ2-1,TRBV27,CASSWGGNEQFF,TGTGCCAGCAGTTGGGGGGGCAATGAGCAGTTCTTC
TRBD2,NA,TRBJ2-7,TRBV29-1,CSVVRGIGRYEQYF,TGCAGCGTCGTGAGAGGGATCGGGAGGTACGAGCAGTACTTC
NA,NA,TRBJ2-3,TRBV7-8,CASSPEGGITDTQYF,TGTGCCAGCAGCCCGGAGGGGGGGATCACAGATACGCAGTATTTT
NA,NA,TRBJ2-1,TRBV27,CASSFPGSEQFF,TGTGCCAGCAGTTTTCCCGGTAGTGAGCAGTTCTTC
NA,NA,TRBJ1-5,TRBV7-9,CASSLGPVSKYQPQHF,TGTGCCAGCAGTTTGGGCCCCGTTAGTAAGTATCAGCCCCAGCATTTT
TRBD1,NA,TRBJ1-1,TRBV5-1,CASSWGGTGSTEAFF,TGCGCCAGCAGCTGGGGCGGGACAGGGAGTACTGAAGCTTTCTTT
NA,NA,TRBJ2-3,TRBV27,CASSLVSLDTQYF,TGTGCCAGCAGTTTGGTCAGTTTAGATACGCAGTATTTT
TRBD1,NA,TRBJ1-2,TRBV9,CASSVDLGQGRGYTF,TGTGCCAGCAGCGTAGACCTGGGACAGGGGAGAGGCTACACCTTC
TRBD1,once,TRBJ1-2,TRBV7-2,CASSSISWTGVRGYTF,TGTGCCAGCAGCTCCATTTCGTGGACAGGGGTGAGGGGCTACACCTTC
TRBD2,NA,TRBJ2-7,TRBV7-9,CASSLASGLAFYEQYF,TGTGCCAGCAGCTTAGCCTCGGGACTAGCGTTCTACGAGCAGTACTTC
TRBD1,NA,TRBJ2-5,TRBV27,CASRGQPQETQYF,TGTGCCAGCCGGGGACAGCCCCAAGAGACCCAGTACTTC
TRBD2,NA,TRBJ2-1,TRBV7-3,CASSPLGLAPYNEQFF,TGTGCCAGCAGCCCCCTGGGACTAGCGCCCTACAATGAGCAGTTCTTC
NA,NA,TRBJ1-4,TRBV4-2,CASRQSGFEEKLFF,TGTGCCAGCAGGCAATCGGGGTTTGAAGAAAAACTGTTTTTT
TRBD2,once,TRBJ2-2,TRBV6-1,CASRGQREATGELFF,TGTGCCAGCAGAGGCCAGCGGGAGGCCACCGGGGAGCTGTTTTTT
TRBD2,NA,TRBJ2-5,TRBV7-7,CASSPRLAGNLIQETQYF,TGTGCTAGCAGCCCTCGACTAGCGGGAAACCTAATCCAAGAGACCCAGTACTTC